What follows describes a single T cell receptor beta chain. Its antigen is not identified. The junction and the germline gene differ at one end; a read error may be behind it. Germline V lookup: CDR1 PRHDT, CDR2 FYEKMQ (reference sequence). The CDR3 sequence is 15 residues long. Sequencing used immunoSEQ multiplex PCR; TCRdb keeps in-frame clones, though not all of them. The table lists about 690,000 clones, roughly 87% of them singletons. These data are taken from a study of shared clonotypes between healthy human individuals. Study in general: Aged between 18 and 49, the donors were two women and three men.

Study-wide results and caveats: Large depth notwithstanding, sorted-subset sequencing proved incomplete by rarefaction.

Input material: memory CD8+ T cells from PBMCs. Subset noted: CD45RO+ cells pooled with CCR7-negative TemRA cells. The chain links TRBV13 to TRBJ2-2; TRBD2 matches at 7 bases. The sequence derives from a man aged 18 to 35 in good health. Some clones in this sample may be carry-over from other donors' samples. This chain's CDR3 is CASSPTGGSTEELFF. CDR3 in DNA: TGTGCCAGCAGCCCCACGGGAGGCTCCACCGAGGAGCTGTTTTTT. Full variable domain (rest looked up from reference TRBV13 and TRBJ2-2): AAGVIQSPRHLIKEKRETATLKCYPIPRHDTVYWYQQGPGQDPQFLISFYEKMQSDKGSIPDRFSAQQFSDYHSELNMSSLELGDSALYFCASSPTGGSTEELFFGEGSRLTVL.